The sequence of this T cell receptor beta chain was determined in a study of blood T cell repertoires in COVID-19. Study in general: Some COVID-19 samples were acute and others convalescent; all came from the United States, Italy and Spain. Sources were T cells, B-cell-depleted T cells, or PBMCs; the material itself was cDNA or gDNA.

Only in-frame clones appear in the TCRdb table, and some are missing; sequencing was by immunoSEQ multiplex PCR. Of approximately 50,000 clones listed, 70% to 90% are singletons. This clone was detected only a few times. This receptor was obtained from a human donor in a cohort sampled during active COVID-19. Sequences were obtained from peripheral blood.

The CDR3 DNA reads as TGCGCCAGCAGCCCGGGGACAGAGTGGTCCTACGAGCAGTACTTC. It encodes CASSPGTEWSYEQYF. The rearrangement joins TRBV5-1 to TRBJ2-7; the match to TRBD1 covers 7 bases. The CDR3 sequence is 15 residues long. Germline CDR1 SGHRS, CDR2 YFSETQ. Losses at the gene ends were 4 bases for V and 1 base for J; bases not matched to a gene: 8.